These 29 T cell receptor beta chains were all obtained from the same sample, sequenced in a study of T cell repertoires in cytomegalovirus infection. TCRdb itself ran the reads through MiXCR, one entry per CDR3 protein. The table includes 100,000 or so distinct CDR3 sequences, less than 55% detected once. These receptors have no identified antigens. The sequenced sample was CD8+ T cells from cultured PBMCs, obtained from culture after CMV antigen stimulation. All receptors come from a human donor in good health (CMV status not recorded). Some clones in this sample may be carry-over from other donors' samples.

This clonotype showed up just once. The genes are TRBV30 and TRBJ1-1; D not certain. The CDR3 extends over 13 amino acids. The V end lost 3 bases, the J end lost 0 bases, and 8 bases lay between the germline ends. The V gene's germline CDR1 is GTSNPN and CDR2 SVGIG (reference sequence). The CDR3 region is CAWRGQLNTEAFF. The CDR3 DNA reads TGTGCCTGGAGAGGGCAGTTGAACACTGAAGCTTTCTTT.

This chain uses TRBV6-5 with TRBJ2-1, with D maybe TRBD1 (6 bases). Germline-derived CDR1 and CDR2 are MNHEY and SVGAGI. There are 17 residues in the CDR3. The V gene lost 2 bases and the J gene lost 2 bases, with 16 bases spanning the gap. The CDR3, as DNA: TGTGCCAGCAGTTACACCACCTACAGGGCCGCCTACAATGAGCAGTTCTTC. Translation: CASSYTTYRAAYNEQFF.

The chain uses TRBV7-4 and TRBJ2-3, with 9 nucleotides matching TRBD1. CDR1 and CDR2 (germline): SGHVT, SQSDAQ. The V gene end was trimmed by 5 bases and the J gene end by 2 bases; junction bases not matched to a gene: 5. The CDR3 sequence is 15 residues long. The CDR3 DNA reads TGTGCCAGCAGCCATCACAGGGGGCTCACAGATACGCAGTATTTT. Translating it yields CASSHHRGLTDTQYF. Full variable domain (missing parts from reference TRBV7-4 and TRBJ2-3): GAGVSQSPRYKVAKRGRDVALRCDSISGHVTLYWYRQTLGQGSEVLTYSQSDAQRDKSGRPSGRFSAERPERSVSTLKIQRTEQGDSAVYLCASSHHRGLTDTQYFGPGTRLTVL.

This chain uses TRBV19 with TRBJ1-1; TRBD1 aligns across 12 bases. The V gene end was trimmed by 9 bases and the J gene end by 11 bases; junction bases not matched to a gene: 10. Germline V gene lookup returns CDR1 LNHDA and CDR2 SQIVND (reference sequence). CDR3 length: 13 amino acids. For the CDR3, the DNA is TGTGCCAGCGAGACCGGGACAGGGGGCGATGCTTTCTTT. This codes for CASETGTGGDAFF.

The genes are TRBV6-2 or TRBV6-3 and TRBJ2-1; D is undetermined. The CDR3 is made up of 16 amino acids. The germline gives CDR1 MNHEY, CDR2 SVGEGT. V shed 2 bases and J shed 4 bases, with 15 bases lying between them. CDR3 nucleotides: TGTGCCAGCAGTTACCGGCAGCCAGACTTATACAATGAGCAGTTCTTC. As protein: CASSYRQPDLYNEQFF.

This chain uses TRBV7-4 with TRBJ2-7; TRBD1 matches at 7 bases. The CDR3 has 15 residues. The V and J ends lost 1 base and 3 bases, in that order; junction bases with no gene match: 6. CDR1 is SGHVT and CDR2 is SQSDAQ in the germline V gene. The CDR3 loop reads CASSLVVGQFYEQYF. CDR3 DNA: TGTGCCAGCAGCTTAGTCGTGGGACAGTTCTACGAGCAGTACTTC.

This chain links TRBV30 with TRBJ2-1, with D unclear. Trimming left V 5 bases short and J 3 bases short, with 11 bases between. The CDR3 is 13 amino acids. The V gene's germline CDR1 is GTSNPN and CDR2 SVGIG (reference sequence). Here the CDR3 reads CAWREIDYNEQFF. The CDR3 nucleotides read TGTGCCTGGCGAGAGATAGACTACAATGAGCAGTTCTTC.

This clonotype occurred once. The chain couples TRBV2 to TRBJ1-5; D is unresolved. This CDR3 spans 13 amino acids. Between the trimmed V and J ends, which lost 0 bases and 7 bases, there was a span of 7 bases. Germline V gene lookup returns CDR1 SNHLY and CDR2 FYNNEI. CDR3 sequence (DNA): TGTGCCAGCAGTGAAGCGTTAGAACAGCCCCAGCATTTT. It translates to CASSEALEQPQHF. The variable domain in full, completed from reference TRBV2 and TRBJ1-5, reads EPEVTQTPSHQVTQMGQEVILRCVPISNHLYFYWYRQILGQKVEFLVSFYNNEISEKSEIFDDQFSVERPDGSNFTLKIRSTKLEDSAMYFCASSEALEQPQHFGDGTRLSIL.

V gene TRBV28 combines with J gene TRBJ2-1; D is possibly TRBD1 (5 bases). Germline CDR1 is MDHEN and CDR2 is SYDVKM. The ends were cut back, 5 bases at V and 0 bases at J, with 14 bases in the middle. This CDR3 comprises 16 residues. The CDR3 region is CASSDGAVNSYNEQFF. CDR3 nucleotides: TGTGCCAGCAGTGATGGGGCAGTCAACTCCTACAATGAGCAGTTCTTC.

This clonotype was seen a handful of times. The chain couples TRBV19 to TRBJ1-5; the D gene is possibly TRBD1 (6 bases). The ends were cut back, 3 bases at V and 6 bases at J, with 12 bases in the middle. Per the germline V gene, CDR1 is LNHDA and CDR2 is SQIVND (reference sequence). This CDR3 spans 14 amino acids. In DNA, the CDR3 is TGTGCCAGTAGTATTGTCGGCAGGGGTCAGCCCCAGCATTTT. This gives the protein CASSIVGRGQPQHF.

This clonotype was detected only a few times. The V and J genes are TRBV7-9 and TRBJ1-2; D remains unclear. Germline-derived CDR1 and CDR2 are SEHNR and FQNEAQ (reference sequence). CDR3 length equals 18 residues. The V end was cut by 2 bases, the J end by 0 bases, with 19 bases between. The CDR3 DNA sequence: TGTGCCAGCAGCTTATTAGGCCAGGCGAGGTTAGCTAACTATGGCTACACCTTC. It specifies CASSLLGQARLANYGYTF.

The V and J genes are TRBV6-5 and TRBJ2-1; tentatively, D is TRBD1 or TRBD2 (5 bases each). V lost 2 bases to trimming and J lost 5 bases, with 13 bases between them. Per the germline V gene, CDR1 is MNHEY and CDR2 is SVGAGI. The CDR3 runs to 15 residues. The CDR3 is CASSYMAGSNNEQFF. The CDR3 coding sequence is TGTGCCAGCAGTTACATGGCAGGGAGCAACAATGAGCAGTTCTTC.

This clonotype was recorded a few times. The V and J genes are TRBV13 and TRBJ1-4; D ambiguous. This CDR3 comprises 15 residues. Between the trimmed V and J ends, which lost 2 bases and 2 bases, there was a span of 9 bases. Germline V gene data show CDR1 as PRHDT and CDR2 as FYEKMQ (reference sequence). CDR3 in amino acids: CASSLFRATNEKLFF. The DNA for the CDR3 is TGTGCCAGCAGCTTATTCCGAGCGACTAATGAAAAACTGTTTTTT.

This clonotype was observed a handful of times. The V call is TRBV27, the J call TRBJ1-6; D is possibly TRBD1 (6 bases). Per the germline V gene, CDR1 is MNHEY and CDR2 is SMNVEV (reference sequence). The CDR3 consists of 16 residues. Trimming pared 8 bases from V and 0 bases from J, leaving 14 bases between. The CDR3 DNA follows: TGTGCCAGCGGGACACGATTTAGCTCCTATAATTCACCCCTCCACTTT. This sequence encodes CASGTRFSSYNSPLHF.

This clonotype came up a few times. The rearrangement uses TRBV6-1 and TRBJ2-1; D unresolved. V was shortened by 6 bases and J by 8 bases, with 17 bases between the two germline ends. This CDR3 spans 14 amino acids. Germline V CDR1 and CDR2: MNHNS, SASEGT. Here the CDR3 DNA reads TGTGCCAGCAGCCCGACCATTAGAGTCCATGAGCAGTTCTTC. Translating gives CASSPTIRVHEQFF.

The rearrangement joins TRBV6-2 or TRBV6-3 to TRBJ2-1; TRBD1 matches at 10 bases. CDR1 and CDR2 from the germline V gene are MNHEY and SVGEGT. This CDR3 has 17 amino acids. V lost 4 bases, J lost 9 bases, and 15 bases stayed unmatched. The CDR3 reads CASSLYPRQGAGGEQFF. The CDR3 DNA reads TGTGCCAGCAGTTTATATCCTCGACAGGGGGCAGGCGGTGAGCAGTTCTTC.

The chain uses TRBV13 and TRBJ1-6; D possibly corresponds to TRBD1 (6 bases). Trimming removed 5 bases from V and 5 bases from J, with 13 bases in between. Per the germline V gene, CDR1 is PRHDT and CDR2 is FYEKMQ (reference sequence). The CDR3 totals 15 residues. The CDR3 bases are TGTGCCAGCAGCCGTGCTGGACAGAATAATTCACCCCTCCACTTT. Protein sequence: CASSRAGQNNSPLHF. Based on the CDR3 plus reference TRBV13 and TRBJ1-6, the full variable domain is AAGVIQSPRHLIKEKRETATLKCYPIPRHDTVYWYQQGPGQDPQFLISFYEKMQSDKGSIPDRFSAQQFSDYHSELNMSSLELGDSALYFCASSRAGQNNSPLHFGNGTRLTVT.

This clonotype has at least ten counts. This chain uses TRBV7-8 with TRBJ1-1; 7 nucleotides line up with TRBD1. This CDR3 is built from 14 residues. V shed 4 bases and J 1 base; nucleotides not matched to a gene: 3. CDR1 is SGHVS and CDR2 is FQNEAQ in the germline V gene. The DNA of the CDR3 is TGTGCCAGCAGCTCGGGACAGCCGAACACTGAAGCTTTCTTT. Amino acids: CASSSGQPNTEAFF.

The V call is TRBV5-6, the J call TRBJ1-2, with a tentative D call TRBD1 (5 bases). Germline V lookup: CDR1 SGHDT, CDR2 YYEEEE. The CDR3 runs to 14 residues. Trimming removed 2 bases at V and 8 bases at J, with 16 bases between. CDR3 in amino acids: CASSLAGALLGYTF. The CDR3 DNA follows: TGTGCCAGCAGCTTAGCCGGGGCCCTTTTGGGCTACACCTTC.

This clonotype was detected only a few times. The chain employs TRBV7-3 and TRBJ1-2; D is uncertain. The CDR3 is made up of 13 amino acids. Germline lookup yields CDR1 SGHTA and CDR2 FQGTGA. V gave up 5 bases and J gave up 4 bases, with 11 bases separating them. The CDR3 bases are TGTGCCAGCAGCCCGTCCTGGGGCTATGGCTACACCTTC. Translated, it gives CASSPSWGYGYTF.

The chain is built from TRBV12-3 or TRBV12-4 and TRBJ2-1; D gene ambiguous. Trimming stripped 5 bases from V and 12 bases from J, with 14 bases between. This CDR3 has 12 residues. For the CDR3, the DNA is TGTGCCAGCAGTCCCCTGGTCCCAGCGCAGTTCTTC. It codes for CASSPLVPAQFF.

This rearrangement joins TRBV6-5 to TRBJ2-1, with 10 bases lining up with TRBD2. The CDR3 totals 17 residues. After removal of 6 bases from V and 9 bases from J, the junction contained 17 bases not matched to a gene. Germline V gene sequence: CDR1 MNHEY, CDR2 SVGAGI. The CDR3 here is CASRLTLIAGGLVEQFF. CDR3 in DNA: TGTGCCAGCAGGCTGACTTTAATAGCGGGGGGATTGGTTGAGCAGTTCTTC.

About this clonotype: The junction differs from germline at one of its ends, possibly a read error. The J gene is TRBJ2-7, the V gene TRBV5-3; perhaps TRBD1 as D (6 bases). TRBV5-3 is designated an ORF whose function remains uncertain. CDR3 size: 13 residues. CDR3 sequence (DNA): TGTGCCAGCAGCTTCCCAGGGGCTGGCGAGCAGTACTTC. This encodes CASSFPGAGEQYF.

This CDR3 is CSARDTGWDTGELFF. CDR3 coding DNA: TGCAGTGCTAGAGATACAGGCTGGGACACCGGGGAGCTGTTTTTT. The chain couples TRBV20-1 to TRBJ2-2; D is possibly TRBD1 (5 bases). This CDR3 region has 15 residues. Germline assignment: CDR1 DFQATT and CDR2 SNEGSKA (reference sequence). Trimming took 0 bases from V and 3 from J, leaving 11 bases between them.

This clonotype was seen only a few times. The chain combines TRBV7-9 with TRBJ2-7; TRBD1 matches at 7 bases. Trimming took 6 bases from V and 1 from J; bases not matched to a gene: 9. This CDR3 region has 15 residues. CDR1 and CDR2 from the germline V gene are SEHNR and FQNEAQ (reference sequence). CDR3 region: CASSPRDRVSYEQYF. The DNA of the CDR3 is TGTGCCAGCAGTCCCCGCGACAGGGTTTCCTACGAGCAGTACTTC.

This clonotype was seen a handful of times. The chain carries TRBV7-6 and TRBJ2-3; 7 nucleotides match TRBD2. The V gene's germline CDR1 is SGHVS and CDR2 FNYEAQ. With 3 bases clipped from V and 3 bases from J, the junction kept 3 bases outside the gene matches. The CDR3 covers 14 residues. The CDR3 DNA is TGTGCCAGCAGCTTCGGGACTACGACAGATACGCAGTATTTT. Its translation is CASSFGTTTDTQYF.

Concerning this clonotype: A junction boundary mismatches the germline segment, possibly from a read error. This chain connects TRBV5-6 to TRBJ1-1, with D tentatively TRBD1 (5 bases). This CDR3 comprises 14 residues. Germline V CDR1 and CDR2: SGHDT, YYEEEE. The chain's CDR3 is CASSLGPRREEGDF. CDR3 nucleotides: TGTGCCAGCAGCTTGGGGCCTCGAAGAGAGGAAGGGGACTTT.

V usage is TRBV12-3 or TRBV12-4 and J usage is TRBJ1-2; 8 positions match TRBD1. The CDR3 loop spans 14 amino acids. The junction had 5 bases not matched to a gene; V was cut back by 4 bases and J by 4 bases. In DNA, the CDR3 is TGTGCCAGCAGTTGGACAGGGAGGAGCTATGGCTACACCTTC. This translates into CASSWTGRSYGYTF.

This clonotype has a handful of counts. This chain connects TRBV27 to TRBJ1-1, with unresolved D. There are 13 residues in the CDR3. Germline V gene data show CDR1 as MNHEY and CDR2 as SMNVEV (reference sequence). With 3 bases removed from V and 2 bases from J, the gap between germline ends came to 7 bases. CDR3 residues: CASSLYGNTEAFF. In DNA, the CDR3 is TGTGCCAGCAGTTTGTACGGTAACACTGAAGCTTTCTTT.